These 26 T cell receptor beta chains were all obtained from the same sample, sequenced in a study of blood T cell repertoires in COVID-19. The repertoire was sequenced with immunoSEQ multiplex PCR; TCRdb's copy has only in-frame clones and lacks some. The repertoire consists of some 250,000 clones, with around 80% occurring once and the leading ten covering 3.4%. The specimen sequenced was peripheral blood. The source of these receptors is a woman younger than 30 with acute or convalescent COVID-19.

In DNA form, the CDR3 reads TGTGCCAGCAGCCCAAGACCTAGCGGGTCCGCCTACGAGCAGTACTTC. Encoded protein: CASSPRPSGSAYEQYF. The chain joins TRBV7-6 to TRBJ2-7; the match to TRBD2 covers 8 bases. CDR3 size: 16 residues. The junction had 11 bases not matched to a gene; V was cut back by 5 bases and J by 2 bases. Germline lookup yields CDR1 SGHVS and CDR2 FNYEAQ.

A single count supports this clone. The J gene is TRBJ2-2, the V gene TRBV6-6; TRBD2 might be the D (5 bases). V was trimmed by 4 bases and J by 6 bases, leaving 18 bases between them. This CDR3 spans 16 amino acids. Germline assignment: CDR1 MNHNY and CDR2 SVGAGI (reference sequence). CDR3: CASSFGEISWPGELFF. The CDR3, as DNA: TGTGCCAGCAGTTTCGGGGAAATAAGTTGGCCCGGGGAGCTGTTTTTT.

This clone was observed once. Since a far larger clone is one base different, this is likely a read error. The chain couples TRBV28 to TRBJ1-5; 7 bases align to TRBD1. CDR1 is MDHEN and CDR2 is SYDVKM in the germline V gene. Trimming took 7 bases from V and 6 from J; bases not matched to a gene: 6. The CDR3 is made up of 13 amino acids. This CDR3 is CASNDRVGQPQHF. The CDR3, as DNA: TGTGCCAGCAACGACAGGGTGGGTCAGCCCCAGCATTTT.

The V gene is TRBV28, the J gene TRBJ2-1; D gene unclear. Trimming took 6 bases from V and 3 from J, leaving 9 bases between them. The CDR3 contains 13 residues. Per germline, CDR1 MDHEN and CDR2 SYDVKM. In nucleotides, the CDR3 is TGTGCCAGCAGGCGTCTCCTCTACAATGAGCAGTTCTTC. Its translation is CASRRLLYNEQFF.

This rearrangement joins TRBV4-3 to TRBJ2-5; the match to TRBD1 covers 7 bases. Germline assignment: CDR1 LGHNA and CDR2 YSLEER. This CDR3 is built from 15 residues. Trimming took 0 bases from V and 4 from J; bases not matched to a gene: 5. CDR3 sequence reads: CASSQERGLGETQYF. The CDR3 region has the DNA TGCGCCAGCAGCCAAGAAAGGGGGCTCGGAGAGACCCAGTACTTC.

The CDR3 bases are TGTGCCAGCAGCCCCACGGGGGGCTCTTACAATGAGCAGTTCTTC. As protein: CASSPTGGSYNEQFF. V gene TRBV7-6 combines with J gene TRBJ2-1; tentative D call: TRBD2 (7 bases). Germline V gene lookup returns CDR1 SGHVS and CDR2 FNYEAQ. V was cut by 5 bases and J by 4 bases, with 15 bases left in between. The CDR3 is 15 amino acids.

V gene TRBV7-2 combines with J gene TRBJ2-5; the D gene is possibly TRBD2 (7 bases). The germline CDR1 and CDR2 sequences are SGHTA and FQGNSA. V was pared by 3 bases and J by 9 bases, with 14 bases between. The CDR3 totals 13 residues. In DNA, the CDR3 is TGTGCCAGCAGCTTGGGGGCGGGAGTTGCCCAGTACTTC. Protein sequence: CASSLGAGVAQYF.

The rearrangement links TRBV28 to TRBJ1-2; no reliable D call. Germline CDR1 and CDR2: MDHEN and SYDVKM. The CDR3 runs to 13 residues. The germline V and J ends were trimmed by 5 bases and 3 bases, with 10 bases remaining between them. CDR3 sequence: CASSLRQDYGYTF. The CDR3 DNA follows: TGTGCCAGCAGTCTTAGACAAGACTATGGCTACACCTTC.

This chain uses TRBV6-6 with TRBJ1-6, with D unresolved. This CDR3 is built from 15 residues. Between the trimmed V and J ends, which lost 7 bases and 7 bases, there was a span of 17 bases. The germline CDR1 and CDR2 sequences are MNHNY and SVGAGI (reference sequence). The chain's CDR3 is CASTPSTTRNSPLHF. The CDR3 nucleotides are TGTGCCAGCACCCCCTCGACAACTCGCAATTCACCCCTCCACTTT.

This chain uses TRBV2 with TRBJ2-5; 7 bases fit TRBD1. From germline, CDR1 is SNHLY and CDR2 FYNNEI. CDR3 size: 14 residues. Trimming cost V 6 bases and J 4 bases; bases outside gene matches: 8. The CDR3 DNA sequence: TGTGCCAGCAGGGGAGAGACAGGGATAGAGACCCAGTACTTC. This gives the protein CASRGETGIETQYF.

V usage is TRBV7-8 and J usage is TRBJ1-6; D is possibly TRBD1 (5 bases). The CDR3 is 15 amino acids. Germline V gene sequence: CDR1 SGHVS, CDR2 FQNEAQ. V was cut by 2 bases and J by 5 bases, with 10 bases left in between. The CDR3 is CASSLQGSNNSPLHF. The CDR3 DNA sequence: TGTGCCAGCAGCTTACAGGGATCTAATAATTCACCCCTCCACTTT.

The chain recombines TRBV2 with TRBJ2-4; D may be TRBD2 (6 bases). CDR3 length: 12 amino acids. Germline V gene sequence: CDR1 SNHLY, CDR2 FYNNEI. The V end lost 10 bases, the J end lost 4 bases, and 11 bases lay between the germline ends. CDR3 protein: CANGGPKNIQYF. In DNA, the CDR3 is TGTGCCAACGGAGGGCCGAAAAACATTCAGTACTTC.

This chain joins TRBV27 and TRBJ1-5; D unresolved. CDR3 size: 16 residues. V lost 6 bases and J lost 0, with 15 bases in between. Per the germline V gene, CDR1 is MNHEY and CDR2 is SMNVEV (reference sequence). The CDR3 DNA sequence: TGTGCCAGCAGCCTAACTTCACCCCTTAGCAATCAGCCCCAGCATTTT. Protein sequence: CASSLTSPLSNQPQHF.

The CDR3 nucleotides are TGTGCCAGAAGCTGGGAACGGACTAGCTCCGGGGAGCTGTTTTTT. This sequence encodes CARSWERTSSGELFF. The chain employs TRBV5-3 and TRBJ2-2; 8 bases are a match to TRBD2. TRBV5-3 is annotated as an ORF whose role is uncertain. This CDR3 is 15 amino acids long. V lost 3 bases to trimming and J lost 6 bases; unmatched junction nucleotides: 7.

This clone showed up just once. The chain links TRBV4-3 to TRBJ2-1, with D unclear. The CDR3 consists of 12 residues. CDR1 and CDR2 (germline): LGHNA, YSLEER. Trimming shortened V by 4 bases and J by 7 bases, and 8 bases separated the two germline ends. The CDR3 protein is CASSRNMNEQFF. CDR3 in DNA: TGCGCCAGCAGCCGCAACATGAATGAGCAGTTCTTC.

The chain couples TRBV4-1 to TRBJ2-1; TRBD2 aligns across 16 bases. There are 20 residues in the CDR3. V shed 0 bases, J shed 7 bases, and the junction held 12 bases outside the gene matches. Germline CDR1 MGHRA, CDR2 YSYEKL. This CDR3 reads CASSQDMGLAGGRKVNEQFF. As DNA, the CDR3 is TGCGCCAGCAGCCAAGATATGGGACTAGCGGGAGGGCGAAAGGTAAATGAGCAGTTCTTC.

J is TRBJ2-1 and V is TRBV29-1; 15 nucleotides match TRBD2. Trimming at V came to 7 bases and at J to 13 bases, leaving 8 bases not matched to a gene. CDR1 SQVTM and CDR2 ANQGSEA come from the germline V gene. The CDR3 spans 13 residues. CDR3 protein: CSATGTSGGPQFF. The CDR3 DNA reads TGCAGCGCCACAGGGACTAGCGGGGGGCCACAGTTCTTC.

The rearrangement uses TRBV27 and TRBJ2-1; 9 bases map to TRBD2. This CDR3 spans 19 amino acids. CDR1 MNHEY and CDR2 SMNVEV come from the germline V gene (reference sequence). Trimming at V came to 6 bases and at J to 4 bases, leaving 19 bases not matched to a gene. CDR3 amino acids: CASRGGTTIAGEAYNEQFF. Here the CDR3 DNA reads TGTGCCAGCAGGGGGGGGACGACGATAGCGGGAGAGGCGTACAATGAGCAGTTCTTC.

The sample holds one count of this clone. The rearrangement joins TRBV4-3 to TRBJ1-4; possibly TRBD1 for D (5 bases). Germline-derived CDR1 and CDR2 are LGHNA and YSLEER. Trimming stripped 0 bases from V and 6 bases from J, with 8 bases between. This CDR3 comprises 14 residues. The CDR3 sequence: CASSQDPGYEKLFF. The CDR3 DNA reads TGCGCCAGCAGCCAAGATCCAGGGTATGAAAAACTGTTTTTT.

The chain recombines TRBV18 with TRBJ1-2, with TRBD1 as a possible D gene (5 bases). V lost 4 bases and J 6 bases, leaving 15 bases between the germline ends. This CDR3 spans 14 amino acids. Germline-derived CDR1 and CDR2 are KGHSH and LQKENI. The CDR3, as DNA: TGTGCCAGCTCACGAGAGGACAAGGCGAATGGCTACACCTTC. This encodes CASSREDKANGYTF.

This clone was counted a single time. The chain couples TRBV19 to TRBJ2-3, with 10 bases fitting TRBD1. Germline CDR1 and CDR2: LNHDA and SQIVND (reference sequence). V shed 7 bases and J 6 bases; nucleotides not matched to a gene: 10. The length of the CDR3 is 15 residues. The CDR3 here is CASTRDRGQSDTQYF. The CDR3 DNA sequence: TGTGCCAGTACTCGGGACAGGGGCCAATCGGATACGCAGTATTTT.

The V gene is TRBV7-2, the J gene TRBJ1-1; maybe TRBD1 (6 bases). V lost 5 bases to trimming and J lost 7 bases, with 20 bases between them. The V gene's germline CDR1 is SGHTA and CDR2 FQGNSA. The CDR3 covers 15 residues. In DNA form, the CDR3 reads TGTGCCAGCAGCATAGGACAGACTTCTAGGGATGAAGCTTTCTTT. It specifies CASSIGQTSRDEAFF.

The V call is TRBV6-2 or TRBV6-3, the J call TRBJ1-2, with 9 bases aligning to TRBD1. This CDR3 contains 14 residues. Germline lookup yields CDR1 MNHEY and CDR2 SVGEGT. Losses at the gene ends were 5 bases for V and 8 bases for J; bases not matched to a gene: 9. The CDR3: CASSPPQGASGYTF. In DNA form, the CDR3 reads TGTGCCAGCAGTCCCCCACAGGGGGCCTCAGGCTACACCTTC.

The chain combines TRBV28 with TRBJ1-1; 7 bases align to TRBD1. The germline V gene has CDR1 MDHEN and CDR2 SYDVKM. CDR3 length: 15 amino acids. The junction had 8 bases not matched to a gene; V was cut back by 5 bases and J by 2 bases. The CDR3 region has the DNA TGTGCCAGCAGTCTACGCGGGACAGTAAACACTGAAGCTTTCTTT. The encoded protein is CASSLRGTVNTEAFF.

The chain's CDR3 is CASSAGSYNEQFF. The CDR3 coding sequence is TGCGCCAGCAGTGCGGGTTCCTACAATGAGCAGTTCTTC. This chain connects TRBV10-1 to TRBJ2-1; the D is unclear. The CDR3 spans 13 residues. V shed 4 bases and J shed 1 base, with 5 bases lying between them. The germline CDR1 and CDR2 sequences are WNHNN and SYGVQD (reference sequence).

This sequence joins TRBV19 and TRBJ1-5, with D tentatively TRBD1 (6 bases). V lost 5 bases, J lost 5 bases, and 10 bases lay in between. The CDR3 covers 13 residues. CDR1 and CDR2 from the germline V gene are LNHDA and SQIVND (reference sequence). CDR3 sequence: CASSLGGDQPQHF. The CDR3, as DNA: TGTGCCAGTAGTTTAGGGGGGGATCAGCCCCAGCATTTT.